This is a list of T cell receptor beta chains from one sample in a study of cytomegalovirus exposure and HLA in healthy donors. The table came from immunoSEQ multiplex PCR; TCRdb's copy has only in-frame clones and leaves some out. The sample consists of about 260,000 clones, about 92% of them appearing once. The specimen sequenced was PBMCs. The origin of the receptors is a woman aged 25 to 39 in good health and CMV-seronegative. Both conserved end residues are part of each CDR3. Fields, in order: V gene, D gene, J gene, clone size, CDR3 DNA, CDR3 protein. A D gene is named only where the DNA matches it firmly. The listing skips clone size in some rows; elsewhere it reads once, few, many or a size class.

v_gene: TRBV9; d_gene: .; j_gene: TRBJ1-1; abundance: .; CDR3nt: TGTGCCAGCAGCGTAGGGTCCAACCTCGAAGCTTTCTTT; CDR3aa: CASSVGSNLEAFF
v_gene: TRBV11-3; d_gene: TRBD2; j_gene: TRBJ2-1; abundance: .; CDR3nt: TGTGCCAGCGACTCGGGAGGGTGGTACAATGAGCAGTTCTTC; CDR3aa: CASDSGGWYNEQFF
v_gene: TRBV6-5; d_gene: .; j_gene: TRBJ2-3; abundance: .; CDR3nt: TGTGCCAGCAGTTACGGTAGCACAGATACGCAGTATTTT; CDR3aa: CASSYGSTDTQYF
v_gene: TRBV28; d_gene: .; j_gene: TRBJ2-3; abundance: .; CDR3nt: TGTGCCAGCATTTCCCTAGAGCGCACAGATACGCAGTATTTT; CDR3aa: CASISLERTDTQYF
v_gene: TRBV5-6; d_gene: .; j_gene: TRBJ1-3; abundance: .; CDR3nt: TGTGCCAGCAGCTTGTTTCAAGATGGAAACACCATATATTTT; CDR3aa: CASSLFQDGNTIYF
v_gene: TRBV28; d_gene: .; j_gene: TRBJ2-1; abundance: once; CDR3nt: TGTGCCAGCAGACGCGACAATGAGCAGTTCTTC; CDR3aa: CASRRDNEQFF
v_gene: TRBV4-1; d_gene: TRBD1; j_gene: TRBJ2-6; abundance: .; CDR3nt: TGCGCCAGCAATAAACAGGGGGCGAGAAGCTCTGGGGCCAACGTCCTGACTTTC; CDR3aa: CASNKQGARSSGANVLTF
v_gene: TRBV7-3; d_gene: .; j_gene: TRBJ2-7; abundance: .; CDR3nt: TGTGCCAGCAGCCAATCGGGGGGCCCGCCCTACGAGCAGTACTTC; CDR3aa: CASSQSGGPPYEQYF
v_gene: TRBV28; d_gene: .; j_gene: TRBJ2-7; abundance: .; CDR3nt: TGTGCCAGCAGTGCCGGGGCGGGGTCCTACGAGCAGTACTTC; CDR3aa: CASSAGAGSYEQYF
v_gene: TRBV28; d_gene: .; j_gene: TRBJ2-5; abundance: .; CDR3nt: TGTGCCAGCAGTTTATCAACGACAATCCAAGAGACCCAGTACTTC; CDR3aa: CASSLSTTIQETQYF
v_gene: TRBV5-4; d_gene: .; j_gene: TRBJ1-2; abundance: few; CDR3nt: TGTGCCAGCAGCTTGCCCGGGGCTGATGGCTACACCTTC; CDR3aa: CASSLPGADGYTF
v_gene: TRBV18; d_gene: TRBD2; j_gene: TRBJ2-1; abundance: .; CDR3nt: TGTGCCAGCTCACCATCAGGGACTAGCGGGAGGACCAATGAGCAGTTCTTC; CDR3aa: CASSPSGTSGRTNEQFF
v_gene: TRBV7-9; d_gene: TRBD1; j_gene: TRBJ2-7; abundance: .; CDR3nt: TGTGCCAGCAGCCCAGGACAGGAGTTTTCCTACGAGCAGTACTTC; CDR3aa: CASSPGQEFSYEQYF
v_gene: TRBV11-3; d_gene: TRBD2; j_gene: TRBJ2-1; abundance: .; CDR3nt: TGTGCCAGCAGCTTAGGGGTGCTAGCGGGAGGCTACAATGAGCAGTTCTTC; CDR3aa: CASSLGVLAGGYNEQFF
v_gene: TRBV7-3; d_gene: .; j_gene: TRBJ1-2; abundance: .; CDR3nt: TGTGCCAGCAGCTTAAGCGGCACCCTCGAGGGCTACACCTTC; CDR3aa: CASSLSGTLEGYTF
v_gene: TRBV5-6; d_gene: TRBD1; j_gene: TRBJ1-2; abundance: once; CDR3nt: TGTGCCAGCAGCTCAACCCGGGACAGAGACGATGGCTACACCTTC; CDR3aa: CASSSTRDRDDGYTF
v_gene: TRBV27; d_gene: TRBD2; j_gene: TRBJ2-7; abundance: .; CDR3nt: TGTGCCAGCCATAGCGGGAGTGACTACGAGCAGTACTTC; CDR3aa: CASHSGSDYEQYF